What follows are 9 T cell receptor beta chains derived from one specimen sequenced in a study of T-cell reconstitution after alpha-beta-depleted transplantation in children. The authors prepared the TCRbeta library with unique molecular identifiers. One entry per CDR3 protein results from TCRdb running MiXCR on the PCR reads. The repertoire has about 420,000 distinct CDR3 sequences, 15% to 20% of them found once; the top ten carry 25% to 35%. Sequencing was performed on PBMCs, mostly from graft donor cells, taken 360 days after TCRalphabeta/CD19-depleted stem cell transplant. These receptors all come from a boy younger than two who had a stem cell transplant for Wiskott-Aldrich syndrome, so the T cells may come from the graft donor.

The V gene is TRBV4-1, the J gene TRBJ2-6; no reliable D call. The germline CDR1 and CDR2 sequences are MGHRA and YSYEKL. V lost 0 bases to trimming and J lost 0 bases, with 9 bases between them. The CDR3 is made up of 17 amino acids. The CDR3 coding sequence is TGCGCCAGCAGCCAAGAGGTACCGATCTCTGGGGCCAACGTCCTGACTTTC. It specifies CASSQEVPISGANVLTF.

This chain joins TRBV30 and TRBJ2-2, with 12 bases matching TRBD2. Per germline, CDR1 GTSNPN and CDR2 SVGIG (reference sequence). V gave up 3 bases and J gave up 5 bases; unmatched junction bases: 1. The CDR3 sequence is 14 residues long. DNA of the CDR3: TGTGCCTGGAGACTAGCGGGGGGAACCGGGGAGCTGTTTTTT. It encodes CAWRLAGGTGELFF.

The rearrangement joins TRBV12-3 or TRBV12-4 to TRBJ2-1, with D possibly TRBD1 on 5 matching bases. This CDR3 spans 12 amino acids. The ends were cut back, 6 bases at V and 6 bases at J, with 9 bases in the middle. CDR3 region: CASRRQFNEQFF. In DNA form, the CDR3 reads TGTGCCAGCAGGAGACAGTTCAATGAGCAGTTCTTC.

The chain combines TRBV29-1 with TRBJ1-3, with D unresolved. The V and J ends lost 4 bases and 4 bases respectively, with 5 bases between them. The CDR3 runs to 11 residues. CDR1 is SQVTM, CDR2 ANQGSEA, per germline. CDR3 in amino acids: CSVGSGNTIYF. For the CDR3, the DNA is TGCAGCGTTGGATCCGGAAACACCATATATTTT.

This chain's CDR3 is CSASQAVGTDTQYF. CDR3 nucleotide sequence: TGCAGTGCTAGCCAAGCGGTGGGCACAGATACGCAGTATTTT. This rearrangement joins TRBV20-1 to TRBJ2-3, with a tentative D call TRBD2 (5 bases). Deletions cut 3 bases from V and 1 base from J, with 11 bases between. Germline loops: CDR1 DFQATT, CDR2 SNEGSKA (reference sequence). The CDR3 has 14 amino acids.

This clonotype showed up just a few times. The rearrangement uses TRBV9 and TRBJ1-2; D gene uncertain. The CDR3 sequence is 14 residues long. Germline-derived CDR1 and CDR2 are SGDLS and YYNGEE. The ends were cut back, 0 bases at V and 3 bases at J, with 9 bases in the middle. CDR3 bases: TGTGCCAGCAGCGTAGACTTAAACTACTATGGCTACACCTTC. It is translated as CASSVDLNYYGYTF.

This chain joins TRBV4-1 and TRBJ2-7, with D possibly being TRBD1 (6 bases). CDR1 is MGHRA, CDR2 YSYEKL, per germline. The V end lost 4 bases, the J end lost 2 bases, and 15 bases lay between the germline ends. The length of the CDR3 is 15 residues. This CDR3 is CASSLRTAITYEQYF. CDR3 DNA sequence: TGCGCCAGCAGCCTACGGACAGCGATCACCTACGAGCAGTACTTC.

This clonotype appeared a few times. The V gene is TRBV2, the J gene TRBJ2-3; maybe TRBD2 (6 bases). CDR3 length: 14 residues. Per the germline V gene, CDR1 is SNHLY and CDR2 is FYNNEI. Trimming removed 6 bases at V and 0 bases at J, with 10 bases between. CDR3 in amino acids: CASRYRGSTDTQYF. The DNA of the CDR3 is TGTGCCAGCAGGTACCGGGGGAGCACAGATACGCAGTATTTT.

The rearrangement links TRBV18 to TRBJ2-4; 8 bases are shared with TRBD1. Germline V gives CDR1 KGHSH, CDR2 LQKENI. J lost 5 bases, V lost 2 bases, and 5 bases had no gene match. The CDR3 loop spans 15 amino acids. Written as DNA, the CDR3 is TGTGCCAGCTCACCAGTGGGACAGGTCGAAAACATTCAGTACTTC. It is translated as CASSPVGQVENIQYF.